Listed here is a single T cell receptor beta chain. Its antigen remains unknown. The entry originates in a study of PD-1 blockade in classical Hodgkin lymphoma. Per germline, CDR1 SGHDN and CDR2 FVKESK. This CDR3 comprises 15 residues. J gave up 8 bases and V 3 bases, and 7 bases lay outside the gene matches. Noted time point: cycle 4 day 1 (C4D1), after 6 weeks of nivolumab. Each patient experienced a relapse that followed autologous stem cell transplantation, and brentuximab vedotin exposure varied. Magnetic negative selection was used to purify CD4+ T cells from PBMCs that had been thawed. Best responses fell into complete response, partial response or progressive disease. Study-level points and caveats: Complete responders possessed baseline diversity comparable to newly diagnosed patients. Nothing has yet pinned down what causes the repertoire differences, possibly disease activity or prior therapy. By cycle point C4D1, TCR diversity had risen significantly in CD4+ cells (but not CD8+ cells).

Data came from immunoSEQ multiplex PCR; TCRdb stores just in-frame clones and leaves some out. The sample lists 9,000 to 13,000 clones; around four fifths were seen once. This clonotype was sampled from a human donor with classical Hodgkin lymphoma. The sequenced sample was CD4+ T cells from blood, obtained before the fourth cycle of nivolumab. The chain joins TRBV14 to TRBJ1-6, with 7 bases lining up with TRBD1. The DNA of the CDR3 is TGTGCCAGCAGCCAGAGAAGACAGGGCGATTCACCCCTCCACTTT. Amino acids: CASSQRRQGDSPLHF.